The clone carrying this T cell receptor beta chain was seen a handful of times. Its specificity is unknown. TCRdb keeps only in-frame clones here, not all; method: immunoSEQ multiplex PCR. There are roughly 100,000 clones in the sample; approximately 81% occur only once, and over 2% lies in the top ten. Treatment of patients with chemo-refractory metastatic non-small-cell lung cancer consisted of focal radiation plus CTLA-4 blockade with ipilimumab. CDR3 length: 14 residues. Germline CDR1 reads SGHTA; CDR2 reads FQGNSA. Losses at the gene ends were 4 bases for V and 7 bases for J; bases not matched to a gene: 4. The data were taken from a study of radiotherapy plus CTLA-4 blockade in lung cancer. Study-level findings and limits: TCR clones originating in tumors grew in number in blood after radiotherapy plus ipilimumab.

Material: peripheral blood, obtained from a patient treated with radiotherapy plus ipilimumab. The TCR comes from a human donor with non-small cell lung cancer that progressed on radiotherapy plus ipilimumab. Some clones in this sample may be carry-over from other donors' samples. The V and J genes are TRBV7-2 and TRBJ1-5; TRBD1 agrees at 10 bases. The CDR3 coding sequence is TGTGCCAGCAGCTGGGACAGGGGAGAACAGCCCCAGCATTTT. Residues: CASSWDRGEQPQHF. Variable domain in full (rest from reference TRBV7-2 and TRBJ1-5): GAGVSQSPSNKVTEKGKDVELRCDPISGHTALYWYRQSLGQGLEFLIYFQGNSAPDKSGLPSDRFSAERTGGSVSTLTIQRTQQEDSAVYLCASSWDRGEQPQHFGDGTRLSIL.